The entry below describes one TCR beta chain. The clone's antigen remains unknown. Base qualities are not at hand, and no much larger clone is one base apart. TCRbeta CDR3 regions were amplified from genomic DNA by means of the immunoSEQ Assay, a bias-controlled multiplex PCR. Processing in the source paper ran as follows. Within the assay, amplification of reference gene primers was used to estimate how many nucleated cells each sample contained. Sequence reads were collapsed and filtered to measure the absolute abundance of every unique TCRbeta CDR3 rearrangement. For each sample, productive Simpson clonality was calculated as the square root of Simpson's diversity index over productive rearrangements. TCRdb stores this immuneACCESS table with in-frame sequences only. Part of the clones is absent; in the studies checked, under half of the shortfall reflects unresolved V genes, and no reason is known for the rest. That table gives V, J and clone size, and the DNA gave D and trimming. This sample lists hundreds of thousands of clones; roughly 88% were detected once. 1.2% to 1.5% of the sample is in the top ten clones.

This specimen belongs to a study of blood T cell repertoires in COVID-19 (dated by TCRdb to 2020 to 2021). About the study as a whole: Samples from collaborators originated in the United States, Italy and Spain and spanned both the acute and convalescent phases of COVID-19. The material from the prospective study consisted of cDNA or gDNA derived from T cells, B-cell-depleted T cells, or PBMCs. Subjects who had been exposed to COVID-19, were actively infected with it, or had recovered from it provided the deeply sampled blood TCRbeta repertoires that made up the dataset. The repertoires were released in a freely available public database meant as a resource for research on the immune response to SARS-CoV-2. Samples were obtained from the ongoing ImmuneRACE study (first 160 participants) and from 1,254 subjects provided by 6 global collaborators. The sample metadata nearly always contained a de-identified subject ID, COVID-19 status, age in years and sex. HLA class I and class II types, where available, came from metadata supplied by the sample provider rather than from assay-based typing. The research as a whole found: The amount of clinical and demographic metadata varied by source and participant and was provided uncurated.

Participants in the prospective study were aged roughly 18 to 89 years, lived in 20 to 30 United States geographic areas, and enrolled through a virtual design. To assign participants to cohorts, the prospective study relied on clinical history that participants themselves reported in a screening survey and a study questionnaire. Exposed participants were defined as having been in contact with someone with a PCR-confirmed or clinician-diagnosed COVID-19 case within 2 weeks of study entry. Each participant in the prospective study had whole blood, serum and a nasopharyngeal or oropharyngeal swab collected by mobile phlebotomists. Prospective study participants could optionally give additional blood draws and questionnaires over a 2-month period. Blood samples from the prospective study were shipped frozen or at room temperature prior to DNA extraction. V gives up 1 base and J gives up 3 bases, and the segment between their germline ends measures 9 bases. The CDR3 numbers 14 residues from cysteine through phenylalanine. Solely the CDR3 DNA is kept, with 42 bases framed from the first base. CDR1 and CDR2, looked up from the germline V gene, are MGHRA and YSYEKL.

The TCR originated in a woman under 30 who had been exposed to COVID-19. Sequences were obtained from PBMCs or T cells enriched from blood (not recorded which). The chain links TRBV4-1 with TRBJ1-1; 5 matching bases give a weak D call of TRBD1. The DNA reads as follows: TGCGCCAGCAGCCAAGGCAGGGAGGACACTGAAGCTTTCTTT. Its amino acids are CASSQGREDTEAFF.